This T cell receptor beta chain was sequenced during a study of cytomegalovirus exposure and HLA in healthy donors. General study points: Presence/absence analyses rested on an assumption that sequencing depth was roughly uniform across donors. Rare TCR sequences predominated, though certain public TCRs were found in many donors.

The CDR3 extends over 15 amino acids. The V gene lost 5 bases and the J gene lost 2 bases, with 12 bases spanning the gap. The germline CDR1 and CDR2 sequences are MDHEN and SYDVKM. A remark on this clone: Its target is not known.

Primers for the PCR totalled 60 Vbeta and 13 Jbeta. Using immunoSEQ multiplex PCR, the repertoire was profiled, and TCRdb retains in-frame clones only, with some absent. The repertoire holds over 120,000 clones, with roughly four fifths as singletons. The rearrangement uses TRBV28 and TRBJ2-2; D is possibly TRBD2 (5 bases). The sequencing sample was made of PBMCs. This clonotype originated in a woman aged 60-75 years in good health and CMV-seropositive. The CDR3 DNA sequence: TGTGCCAGCAGTCCCACCGGACTCAACACCGGGGAGCTGTTTTTT. Amino acid sequence: CASSPTGLNTGELFF.